This record concerns one TCR beta chain sequence. This sample was included in a study of PD-L1 blockade in urothelial cancer. Overall study: Among blood samples, the median T cell count was 141,255.

With V trimmed by 4 bases and J by 7 bases, 5 bases remained unmatched. CDR1 and CDR2 (germline): ENHRY, SYGVKD. The CDR3 has 14 residues. Sequencing used immunoSEQ multiplex PCR; TCRdb keeps in-frame clones, though not all of them. The table records around 100,000 clones, around 82% of them present only once. The cohort comprised individuals with locally advanced or metastatic urothelial carcinoma. Every patient provided from 1 to 8 samples, collected pretreatment and on-treatment. The chain joins TRBV10-3 to TRBJ2-2; 8 bases are shared with TRBD1. The sequence came from a man over 45 with urothelial cancer. Here the sequenced sample was PBMCs, taken around atezolizumab (anti-PD-L1) treatment. This CDR3 reads CAISGTGNGGELFF. The CDR3 DNA reads TGTGCCATCAGTGGGACAGGGAACGGCGGGGAGCTGTTTTTT.